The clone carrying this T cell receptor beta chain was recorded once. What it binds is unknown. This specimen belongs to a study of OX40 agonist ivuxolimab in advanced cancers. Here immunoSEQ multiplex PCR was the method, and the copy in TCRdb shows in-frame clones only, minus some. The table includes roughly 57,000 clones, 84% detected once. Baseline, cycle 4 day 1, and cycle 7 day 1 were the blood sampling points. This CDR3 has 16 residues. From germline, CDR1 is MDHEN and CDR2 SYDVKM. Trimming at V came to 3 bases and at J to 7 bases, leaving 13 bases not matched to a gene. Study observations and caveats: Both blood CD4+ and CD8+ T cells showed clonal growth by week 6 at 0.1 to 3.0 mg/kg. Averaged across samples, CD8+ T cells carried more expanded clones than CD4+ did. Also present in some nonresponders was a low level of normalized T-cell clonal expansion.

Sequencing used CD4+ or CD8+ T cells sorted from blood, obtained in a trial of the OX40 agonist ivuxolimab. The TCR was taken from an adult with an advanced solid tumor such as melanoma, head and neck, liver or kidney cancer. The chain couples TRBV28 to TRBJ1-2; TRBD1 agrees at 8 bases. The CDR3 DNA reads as TGTGCCAGCAGTTTCACAGGGGGGAGAAGTGGAGGTGGCTACACCTTC. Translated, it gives CASSFTGGRSGGGYTF.